One sample yielded the 18 T cell receptor beta chains listed below, sequenced in a study of CD8+ T cells in alopecia areata. The sequencing template was cDNA reverse transcribed from extracted RNA. TCRdb's table, derived via immunoSEQ multiplex PCR, lists solely in-frame clones and lacks some. The sample is made up of more than 250,000 clones, none counted only once. Scientists pooled cutaneous lymph node cells and sorted them on CD4, CD8alpha, NKG2D, NKG2ACE and other markers. Material: CD4+ T cells sorted from a lymph node. Receptors originate from a C3H/HeJ mouse with alopecia areata. Strain haplotype (MHC): H2-k.

About this clone itself: Mouse gene names and germline throughout. The missing CDR3 end, 4 residues past where the read stops, is filled in from the germline J gene. The chain joins TRBV3 to TRBJ2-5; TRBD2 matches at 9 bases. Germline CDR1 reads SNHLY; CDR2 reads FYNGKV (reference sequence). This CDR3 contains 16 residues. The CDR3: CASSLVGGREEDTQYF. The CDR3 bases that were read are TGTGCCAGCAGCTTAGTGGGGGGGCGCGAGGAAGAC.

Notes on this clone: Genes here carry mouse names. Read coverage stops 4 residues before the CDR3 terminus; the germline J gene supplies the remainder. V usage is TRBV1 and J usage is TRBJ2-5; D gene unclear. The V end was cut by 0 bases, the J end by 0 bases, with 7 bases between. Germline V CDR1 and CDR2: NSQYPW, LRSPGD (reference sequence). The CDR3 spans 15 residues. The DNA read from the CDR3 is TGCACCTGCAGTGCAGATCCACAGAACCAAGAC. Translating gives CTCSADPQNQD. The whole CDR3 sequence reads CTCSADPQNQDTQYF.

This clone was recorded a few times. Gene labels here are mouse ones. The read stops 4 residues short of the end of the CDR3; the missing end is completed from the germline J gene. V and J are TRBV1 and TRBJ2-1; D uncertain. V lost 0 bases and J 4 bases, leaving 10 bases between the germline ends. This CDR3 comprises 15 residues. The V gene's germline CDR1 is NSQYPW and CDR2 LRSPGD (reference sequence). CDR3 bases read: TGCACCTGCAGTGCAGAGAGAAACAATTATGCT. It translates to CTCSAERNNYA. The CDR3 in full is CTCSAERNNYAEQFF.

As to this clone: Gene names and germline match the mouse. The read ends 4 residues before the CDR3 terminus; that terminus is restored from the germline J gene. V is TRBV19 and J is TRBJ2-7; 8 bases are shared with TRBD1. Germline lookup yields CDR1 FNHDT and CDR2 SITEND (reference sequence). CDR3 length equals 13 residues. V was pared by 3 bases and J by 3 bases, with 2 bases of the junction left unmatched. The chain's CDR3 is CASSKDRDYEQYF. The sequenced part of the CDR3 DNA is TGTGCCAGCAGTAAGGACAGGGACTAT.

Only a few counts were recorded for this clone. Gene names and germline match the mouse. The CDR3 goes on 4 residues after the read ends, and that part is filled in from the germline J gene. The rearrangement uses TRBV14 and TRBJ2-2; 8 bases line up with TRBD2. Germline lookup yields CDR1 SGHDT and CDR2 FRDEAV. The CDR3 sequence is 15 residues long. With 5 bases clipped from V and 0 bases from J, the junction kept 3 bases outside the gene matches. The sequenced part of the CDR3 DNA is TGTGCCAGCAGAGACTGGGGAGCAAACACCGGG. Translation: CASRDWGANTG. The full CDR3 protein is CASRDWGANTGQLYF.

This clone has at least ten counts. Mouse gene names apply. From the germline J gene comes the end of the CDR3, since the read stops 4 residues before it. The chain carries TRBV17 and TRBJ2-5; D remains unclear. Trimming took 8 bases from V and 0 from J, leaving 6 bases between them. The length of the CDR3 is 12 residues. From germline, CDR1 is MNHDT and CDR2 YYDKIL. CDR3 loop: CASLFNQDTQYF. CDR3 DNA (partial): TGTGCTAGCCTCTTTAACCAAGAC.

To note about this clone: The gene names given are mouse names. The read ends 4 residues shy of where the CDR3 ends; the end is completed using the germline J gene. The chain employs TRBV19 and TRBJ2-5; D gene uncertain. The CDR3 sequence is 12 residues long. Germline V lookup: CDR1 FNHDT, CDR2 SITEND (reference sequence). Incomplete CDR3 DNA: TGTGCCAGCAGTATCCAGAGAGAC. Its translation: CASSIQRD. The full-length CDR3 reads as CASSIQRDTQYF.

A word on this clone: Mouse germline and gene names are used. The CDR3 extends 4 residues past the end of the read, so its final part is completed from the germline J gene. The rearrangement links TRBV19 to TRBJ2-1; TRBD2 matches 13 bases. This CDR3 contains 16 residues. Germline lookup yields CDR1 FNHDT and CDR2 SITEND (reference sequence). Trimming cost V 6 bases and J 4 bases; bases outside gene matches: 7. The covered CDR3 bases are TGTGCCAGCACCCCGGACTGGGGGGGCTCGTATGCT. This gives the protein CASTPDWGGSYA. In full, the CDR3 is CASTPDWGGSYAEQFF. The variable domain in full, with the rest retrieved from reference TRBV19 and TRBJ2-1, is GGIITQTPKFLIGQEGQKLTLKCQQNFNHDTMYWYRQDSGKGLRLIYYSITENDLQKGDLSEGYDASREKKSSFSLTVTSAQKNEMAVFLCASTPDWGGSYAEQFFGPGTRLTVL.

This clone was counted a few times. Gene names refer to mouse genes. The read finishes 4 residues shy of the CDR3 end, and the germline J gene is used to complete it. The chain couples TRBV19 to TRBJ2-5, with D tentatively TRBD1 (6 bases). Germline V gene sequence: CDR1 FNHDT, CDR2 SITEND (reference sequence). The CDR3 spans 14 residues. The CDR3: CASSRQEREDTQYF. The covered CDR3 bases are TGTGCCAGCAGTCGACAGGAAAGGGAAGAC.

A note on this clone: Given a much more abundant clone one base away, this may be a read error. Gene names and germline refer to mouse. The CDR3 end is not reached by the read, which stops 4 residues before it; the germline J gene fills it in. This chain joins TRBV2 and TRBJ1-2; D gene unclear. CDR3 length: 14 amino acids. V was pared by 0 bases and J by 0 bases, with 5 bases between. Looked up from germline, CDR1 is LGHNA and CDR2 is YSYQKL. The chain's CDR3 is CASSQESANSDYTF. The DNA read from the CDR3 is TGTGCCAGCAGCCAAGAGTCAGCAAACTCC.

This clone was counted many times. Gene names refer to mouse genes. The CDR3 is cut off 4 residues early in the read; its end comes from the germline J gene. The chain combines TRBV19 with TRBJ2-2; 9 bases align to TRBD1. There are 16 residues in the CDR3. In germline, CDR1 is FNHDT, CDR2 SITEND (reference sequence). V dropped 4 bases and J dropped 2; count of bases not matched to a gene: 6. CDR3 sequence: CASSPPGTGNTGQLYF. The DNA read from the CDR3 is TGTGCCAGCAGTCCTCCCGGGACAGGGAACACCGGG.

With respect to this clone: Here the gene names and germline are mouse. The read ends 4 residues early relative to the CDR3; the germline J gene fills the gap. Other DNA sequences in the same sample also yield this CDR3. The chain links TRBV13-1 to TRBJ2-7; D is unclear. The germline V gene encodes CDR1 NSHNY and CDR2 SYGAGN. With 0 bases removed from V and 0 bases from J, the gap between germline ends came to 7 bases. The CDR3 runs to 14 residues. Here the CDR3 reads CASSDDRSSYEQYF. CDR3 DNA, as far as it was read: TGTGCCAGCAGTGATGACAGAAGCTCCTAT.

As for this clone: Here the gene names and germline are mouse. CDR3 bases read: TGTGCCAGCGGTGTTTCAAAAAAT. This gives the protein CASGVSKN. The full-length CDR3 reads as CASGVSKNEQYF. This chain links TRBV13-2 with TRBJ2-7; D unresolved. The read halts 4 residues ahead of the CDR3 end, with the missing end drawn from the germline J gene. CDR3 size: 12 residues. In germline, CDR1 is NNHNN, CDR2 SYGAGS (reference sequence).

To note about this clone: The genes and germline here are from mouse. The read ends 3 residues early relative to the CDR3; the germline J gene fills the gap. V gene TRBV13-2 combines with J gene TRBJ1-6, with D unclear. TRBJ1-6 is sorted into the ORF group, with uncertain function. CDR3 size: 14 residues. V gave up 0 bases and J gave up 4 bases, with 5 bases separating them. The germline CDR1 and CDR2 sequences are NNHNN and SYGAGS (reference sequence). The CDR3: CASGDAQYNSPLYF. The CDR3 DNA, read in part, is TGTGCCAGCGGTGATGCACAGTATAATTCGCCC.

In this sample, this clone turned up many times. The genes are named according to mouse. Read sequence stops 4 residues before the CDR3 end, and the germline J gene provides the missing end. The rearrangement links TRBV13-1 to TRBJ2-5; TRBD2 aligns across 10 bases. The CDR3 is 14 residues long. Germline CDR1 is NSHNY and CDR2 is SYGAGN. Partial CDR3 DNA: TGTGCCAGCAGTCCCTGGGGGGGCTGGGAC. Translating it yields CASSPWGGWD. The complete CDR3 protein is CASSPWGGWDTQYF.

This clone was counted only a few times. The gene symbols are mouse symbols. Here the CDR3 reads CASSPGLGGGDYTF. The CDR3 DNA, read in part, is TGTGCCAGCAGCCCAGGACTGGGGGGAGGC. This rearrangement joins TRBV5 to TRBJ1-2; weak D call: TRBD1 (5 bases). The read falls 4 residues short of the CDR3 end, and the missing part is taken from the germline J gene. Per germline, CDR1 LGHNA and CDR2 YNLKQL (reference sequence). This CDR3 contains 14 residues.

Worth noting for this clone: Germline and genes here are mouse. The read terminates 4 residues before the CDR3 end, so the remaining end is supplied by the germline J gene. The same CDR3 also results from other DNA sequences found in this sample. This rearrangement joins TRBV5 to TRBJ2-1, with 8 bases aligning to TRBD1. The ends lost 4 bases at V and 3 bases at J; junction bases unmatched: 2. Germline loops: CDR1 LGHNA, CDR2 YNLKQL (reference sequence). The CDR3 runs to 14 residues. This chain's CDR3 is CASSPTGGYAEQFF. The DNA read from the CDR3 is TGTGCCAGCAGCCCAACAGGGGGCTATGCT.

Comment on this clone: Germline and genes here are mouse. The read ends 4 residues early relative to the CDR3; the germline J gene fills the gap. The same CDR3 also results from other DNA sequences found in this sample. The gene calls are TRBV1 and TRBJ2-7; no clear D. The CDR3 has 11 residues. The germline gives CDR1 NSQYPW, CDR2 LRSPGD (reference sequence). CDR3 sequence reads: CTCSGGYEQYF. The CDR3 DNA, read in part, is TGCACCTGCAGTGGAGGTTAT.